Listed here are 29 T cell receptor beta chains from one sample, sequenced in a study of cytomegalovirus exposure and HLA in healthy donors. PCR was performed using 60 Vbeta and 13 Jbeta primers. Repertoires were generated with immunoSEQ multiplex PCR, while TCRdb's copy carries only in-frame clones and drops some. The data show about 120,000 clones, 81% seen once. Input material: PBMCs. These receptors originate from a woman between 35 and 50 years old in good health and CMV-seronegative.

This chain joins TRBV2 and TRBJ2-1; D may be TRBD2 (6 bases). The CDR3 length is 14 residues. The V gene's germline CDR1 is SNHLY and CDR2 FYNNEI. Trimming removed 4 bases at V and 4 bases at J, with 11 bases between. In nucleotides, the CDR3 is TGTGCCAGCAGTGTACGGGGGATATACAATGAGCAGTTCTTC. The encoded protein is CASSVRGIYNEQFF. Full variable domain (missing parts from reference TRBV2 and TRBJ2-1): EPEVTQTPSHQVTQMGQEVILRCVPISNHLYFYWYRQILGQKVEFLVSFYNNEISEKSEIFDDQFSVERPDGSNFTLKIRSTKLEDSAMYFCASSVRGIYNEQFFGPGTRLTVL.

The chain combines TRBV6-5 with TRBJ1-6, with 8 bases fitting TRBD1. CDR1 and CDR2 from the germline V gene are MNHEY and SVGAGI. This CDR3 is 14 amino acids long. Trimming removed 5 bases from V and 6 bases from J; junction bases left unmatched: 3. CDR3 residues: CASSRDRGNSPLHF. The CDR3 DNA sequence: TGTGCCAGCAGTAGAGACAGGGGTAATTCACCCCTCCACTTT.

The chain has TRBV4-2 and TRBJ2-7; maybe TRBD2 (6 bases). With 1 base removed from V and 1 base from J, the gap between germline ends came to 14 bases. The CDR3 extends over 16 amino acids. Germline CDR1 is LGHNA and CDR2 is YNFKEQ. CDR3 coding DNA: TGTGCCAGCAGCCAAGGACTACGGGACTCGTCCTACGAGCAGTACTTC. It specifies CASSQGLRDSSYEQYF.

This clone has just one count. V and J are TRBV7-9 and TRBJ1-6; D gene uncertain. Germline assignment: CDR1 SEHNR and CDR2 FQNEAQ (reference sequence). V was trimmed by 2 bases and J by 7 bases, leaving 12 bases between them. This CDR3 has 15 residues. The CDR3 nucleotides read TGTGCCAGCAGCTTATCAGTGCCCTTAAATTCACCCCTCCACTTT. Protein: CASSLSVPLNSPLHF.

This clone was observed a handful of times. This chain links TRBV4-2 with TRBJ1-1; 7 bases are shared with TRBD1. Germline CDR1 reads LGHNA; CDR2 reads YNFKEQ. This CDR3 is built from 13 residues. With V trimmed by 3 bases and J by 8 bases, 6 bases remained unmatched. The CDR3 is CASSHPGTDEAFF. CDR3 nucleotides: TGTGCCAGCAGCCACCCCGGGACAGACGAAGCTTTCTTT.

About this clone: Other DNA variants within this sample encode the same CDR3. The chain uses TRBV10-1 and TRBJ2-7; 7 bases fit TRBD2. CDR1 and CDR2 from the germline V gene are WNHNN and SYGVQD (reference sequence). V was clipped by 3 bases and J by 2 bases; unmatched bases: 7. The CDR3 runs 15 residues. The CDR3 DNA reads TGCGCCAGCAGTGATAAAGGGGAGGGCCCCTACGAGCAGTACTTC. Translated, it gives CASSDKGEGPYEQYF.

The gene calls are TRBV11-2 and TRBJ2-1; D is unclear. This CDR3 comprises 14 residues. Trimming took off 6 bases at V and 8 bases at J, with 17 bases between the two ends. Germline V gene sequence: CDR1 SGHAT, CDR2 FQNNGV. The CDR3 DNA reads TGTGCCAGCAGTTACGAATTTGGGCCGGATGAGCAGTTCTTC. Protein sequence: CASSYEFGPDEQFF.

CDR3 DNA sequence: TGCGCCAGCAGCCAAGAGAGGGGGAGCGGGAGAAGCACAGATACGCAGTATTTT. Translation gives CASSQERGSGRSTDTQYF. The rearrangement links TRBV4-3 to TRBJ2-3; 8 bases fit TRBD2. This CDR3 contains 18 residues. The V gene end was trimmed by 0 bases and the J gene end by 0 bases; junction bases not matched to a gene: 8. From germline, CDR1 is LGHNA and CDR2 YSLEER.

The CDR3 here is CSVEHGRNTEAFF. CDR3 DNA: TGCAGCGTTGAACACGGGAGGAACACTGAAGCTTTCTTT. The V and J genes are TRBV29-1 and TRBJ1-1; D gene ambiguous. The CDR3 length is 13 residues. Germline CDR1 reads SQVTM; CDR2 reads ANQGSEA. Trimming removed 2 bases from V and 1 base from J, with 8 bases in between. The full variable domain, rest sourced from reference TRBV29-1 and TRBJ1-1, is SAVISQKPSRDICQRGTSLTIQCQVDSQVTMMFWYRQQPGQSLTLIATANQGSEATYESGFVIDKFPISRPNLTFSTLTVSNMSPEDSSIYLCSVEHGRNTEAFFGQGTRLTVV.

The chain combines TRBV6-5 with TRBJ2-5; 8 bases are a match to TRBD2. The germline V gene has CDR1 MNHEY and CDR2 SVGAGI. This CDR3 comprises 15 residues. V trimming: 5 bases; J trimming: 2 bases; junction bases outside the gene matches: 7. In nucleotides, the CDR3 is TGTGCCAGCAGTCAACTAGCGGAACTACAAGAGACCCAGTACTTC. The encoded protein is CASSQLAELQETQYF.

The chain employs TRBV23-1 and TRBJ2-1, with D tentatively TRBD1 (6 bases). TRBV23-1 is annotated as an ORF whose role is uncertain. Between the trimmed V and J ends, which lost 10 bases and 6 bases, there was a span of 16 bases. The CDR3 spans 13 residues. CDR3 region: CATSVTGGNEQFF. The DNA of the CDR3 is TGCGCCACCTCAGTGACAGGCGGCAATGAGCAGTTCTTC.

This chain uses TRBV5-1 with TRBJ1-2, with no clear D. Germline V gives CDR1 SGHRS, CDR2 YFSETQ. The CDR3 is 13 amino acids. V lost 2 bases, J lost 6 bases, and 11 bases lay in between. The CDR3 loop reads CASSFFGSDGYTF. The CDR3 nucleotides are TGCGCCAGCAGCTTCTTCGGGTCCGATGGCTACACCTTC.

The rearrangement joins TRBV11-2 to TRBJ2-5; D call uncertain. The CDR3 totals 15 residues. The V gene's germline CDR1 is SGHAT and CDR2 FQNNGV. V was trimmed by 0 bases and J by 1 base, leaving 9 bases between them. CDR3: CASSLDPGSQETQYF. CDR3 in DNA: TGTGCCAGCAGCTTAGACCCAGGCTCCCAAGAGACCCAGTACTTC.

V gene TRBV28 combines with J gene TRBJ2-7; 8 positions agree with TRBD1. The CDR3 is 15 amino acids. CDR1 and CDR2 (germline): MDHEN, SYDVKM. V gave up 6 bases and J gave up 2 bases; unmatched junction bases: 9. Here the CDR3 DNA reads TGTGCCAGCAGGCCAGGACAGGGAGCCCCCTACGAGCAGTACTTC. Translation gives CASRPGQGAPYEQYF.

This clone has a single count. J is TRBJ2-3 and V is TRBV9; tentative D call: TRBD1 (6 bases). The CDR3 covers 14 residues. Germline CDR1 and CDR2: SGDLS and YYNGEE. The V end lost 2 bases, the J end lost 2 bases, and 9 bases lay between the germline ends. The CDR3 here is CASSVDSFTDTQYF. The CDR3 DNA is TGTGCCAGCAGCGTGGACAGCTTCACAGATACGCAGTATTTT.

CDR3 region: CASSSGQGYDGYTF. The DNA of the CDR3 is TGCGCCAGCAGTTCCGGACAGGGGTATGACGGCTACACCTTC. V gene TRBV10-2 combines with J gene TRBJ1-2; 9 nucleotides line up with TRBD1. CDR1 WSHSY and CDR2 SAAADI come from the germline V gene. V lost 5 bases, J lost 8 bases, and 9 bases stayed unmatched. The CDR3 is 14 amino acids.

The rearrangement uses TRBV4-1 and TRBJ1-1; D is undetermined. In germline, CDR1 is MGHRA, CDR2 YSYEKL. This CDR3 has 16 residues. Trimming stripped 1 base from V and 1 base from J, with 13 bases between. The CDR3 protein is CASSQARLPGNTEAFF. The CDR3 region has the DNA TGCGCCAGCAGCCAAGCTCGGTTACCCGGGAACACTGAAGCTTTCTTT.

The chain is built from TRBV11-2 and TRBJ1-2; perhaps TRBD1 as D (5 bases). Germline V gene lookup returns CDR1 SGHAT and CDR2 FQNNGV. CDR3 size: 14 residues. Deletions cut 3 bases from V and 8 bases from J, with 16 bases between. For the CDR3, the DNA is TGTGCCAGCAGCTTGGGGGGGGTGGTTAACGGCTACACCTTC. It yields the protein CASSLGGVVNGYTF.

The J gene is TRBJ2-5, the V gene TRBV28; 15 bases fit TRBD2. The DNA end is a closer match to TRBJ2-7, so the J assignment may be wrong. The length of the CDR3 is 18 residues. Germline CDR1 and CDR2: MDHEN and SYDVKM. This CDR3 reads CASSLLHGTSGRSYEQYF. CDR3 DNA: TGTGCCAGCAGTTTACTCCATGGGACTAGCGGGAGGTCCTACGAGCAGTACTTC.

This sequence joins TRBV7-6 and TRBJ2-5, with 11 bases that match TRBD2. The CDR3 length is 18 residues. Germline V gives CDR1 SGHVS, CDR2 FNYEAQ. The junction had 11 bases not matched to a gene; V was cut back by 1 base and J by 4 bases. CDR3 protein: CASSLDSSGRKGSETQYF. CDR3 sequence (DNA): TGTGCCAGCAGCTTAGATTCTAGCGGGAGGAAGGGGTCAGAGACCCAGTACTTC.

The chain links TRBV27 to TRBJ1-1; 8 nucleotides agree with TRBD1. With V trimmed by 6 bases and J by 3 bases, 6 bases remained unmatched. The CDR3 extends over 14 amino acids. CDR1 MNHEY and CDR2 SMNVEV come from the germline V gene (reference sequence). The CDR3 sequence: CASRVQGGHTEAFF. CDR3 coding DNA: TGTGCCAGCAGGGTACAGGGGGGTCACACTGAAGCTTTCTTT.

The V call is TRBV2, the J call TRBJ1-3; D gene ambiguous. V was pared by 3 bases and J by 4 bases, with 7 bases between. Germline CDR1 is SNHLY and CDR2 is FYNNEI. This CDR3 contains 13 residues. The chain's CDR3 is CASSEEQGNTIYF. The DNA for the CDR3 is TGTGCCAGCAGTGAGGAGCAGGGAAACACCATATATTTT.

The chain is built from TRBV7-9 and TRBJ1-2, with a tentative D call TRBD1 (6 bases). V lost 4 bases and J 6 bases, leaving 12 bases between the germline ends. The germline gives CDR1 SEHNR, CDR2 FQNEAQ (reference sequence). This CDR3 has 13 residues. CDR3 in amino acids: CASSWLTGNGYTF. In nucleotides, the CDR3 is TGTGCCAGCAGCTGGTTGACAGGAAATGGCTACACCTTC. The full variable domain, in which reference TRBV7-9 and TRBJ1-2 provide the parts outside the CDR3, is DTGVSQNPRHKITKRGQNVTFRCDPISEHNRLYWYRQTLGQGPEFLTYFQNEAQLEKSRLLSDRFSAERPKGSFSTLEIQRTEQGDSAMYLCASSWLTGNGYTFGSGTRLTVV.

This chain uses TRBV28 with TRBJ1-1; D is unresolved. With 8 bases removed from V and 1 base from J, the gap between germline ends came to 14 bases. CDR3 length: 14 residues. CDR1 and CDR2 from the germline V gene are MDHEN and SYDVKM. The CDR3 loop is CASSLPPGNTEAFF. DNA for the CDR3: TGTGCCAGCTCTTTACCCCCGGGGAACACTGAAGCTTTCTTT.

This chain links TRBV4-1 with TRBJ2-6; weak D call: TRBD1 (6 bases). This CDR3 region has 16 residues. The germline CDR1 and CDR2 sequences are MGHRA and YSYEKL. V was clipped by 1 base and J by 1 base, with 8 bases between them. The CDR3 spells CASSQGRGSGANVLTF. The CDR3 nucleotides are TGCGCCAGCAGCCAAGGCAGGGGATCTGGGGCCAACGTCCTGACTTTC.

The rearrangement joins TRBV27 to TRBJ2-1, with TRBD2 identical over 8 bases. Unmatched junction bases numbered 9, after V lost 1 base and J lost 10 bases. The germline CDR1 and CDR2 sequences are MNHEY and SMNVEV (reference sequence). The CDR3 has 15 amino acids. This CDR3 is CASSLLSGGLREQFF. CDR3 sequence (DNA): TGTGCCAGCAGTTTATTGTCGGGAGGGCTAAGGGAGCAGTTCTTC.

This chain links TRBV19 with TRBJ2-3; 7 bases match TRBD2. CDR1 is LNHDA and CDR2 is SQIVND in the germline V gene (reference sequence). The V gene end was trimmed by 6 bases and the J gene end by 4 bases; junction bases not matched to a gene: 7. This CDR3 region has 14 residues. The CDR3 here is CASRKVGRADTQYF. The CDR3 coding sequence is TGTGCCAGTAGGAAAGTGGGGAGGGCAGATACGCAGTATTTT.

The chain has TRBV7-9 and TRBJ2-7; 9 bases align to TRBD1. V lost 4 bases, J lost 0 bases, and 7 bases stayed unmatched. Germline loops: CDR1 SEHNR, CDR2 FQNEAQ (reference sequence). CDR3 length equals 16 residues. CDR3 sequence reads: CASSSKPGQGSYEQYF. The CDR3 coding sequence is TGTGCCAGCAGCTCCAAACCGGGACAGGGCTCCTACGAGCAGTACTTC.

This chain uses TRBV5-6 with TRBJ1-1, with 8 nucleotides matching TRBD1. Per germline, CDR1 SGHDT and CDR2 YYEEEE. The CDR3 is 16 amino acids. V lost 4 bases, J lost 2 bases, and 10 bases stayed unmatched. In DNA, the CDR3 is TGTGCCAGCAGCCCAGAGACAGGGGCCCCAAACACTGAAGCTTTCTTT. Translated, it gives CASSPETGAPNTEAFF.